Detailed here is one TCR beta chain. These data come from a study of technical replicates of blood from a handful of donors. In germline, CDR1 is MNHNS, CDR2 SASEGT. The length of the CDR3 is 12 residues. Trimming removed 2 bases at V and 6 bases at J, with 7 bases between. The assay was immunoSEQ multiplex PCR, and TCRdb's table has in-frame clones only and misses some. The profile shows 75,000 to 95,000 clones, about 94% of them singletons. The J gene is TRBJ1-2, the V gene TRBV6-1, with a possible D match to TRBD1 (6 bases). Material: T cells isolated from PBMCs. This clonotype originated in a human donor in good health. In DNA form, the CDR3 reads TGTGCCAGCAGTGAACACAGGGATGGCTACACCTTC. Its protein is CASSEHRDGYTF.